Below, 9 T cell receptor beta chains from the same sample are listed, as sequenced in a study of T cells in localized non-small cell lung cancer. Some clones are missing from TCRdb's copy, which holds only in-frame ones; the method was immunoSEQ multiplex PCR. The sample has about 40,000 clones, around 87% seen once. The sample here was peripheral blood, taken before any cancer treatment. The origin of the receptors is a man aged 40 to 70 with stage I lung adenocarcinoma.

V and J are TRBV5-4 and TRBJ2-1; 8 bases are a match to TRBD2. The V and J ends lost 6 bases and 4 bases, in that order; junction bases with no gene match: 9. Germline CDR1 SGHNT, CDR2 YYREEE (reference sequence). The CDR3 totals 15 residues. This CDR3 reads CASNEREKHYNEQFF. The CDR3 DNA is TGTGCCAGCAACGAGCGGGAGAAGCATTACAATGAGCAGTTCTTC.

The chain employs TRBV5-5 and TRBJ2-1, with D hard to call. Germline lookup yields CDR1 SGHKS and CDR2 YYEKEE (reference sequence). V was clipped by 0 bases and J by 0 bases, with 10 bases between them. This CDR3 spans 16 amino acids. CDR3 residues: CASSLVGTSSYNEQFF. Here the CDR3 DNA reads TGTGCCAGCAGCTTGGTCGGAACCAGCTCCTACAATGAGCAGTTCTTC.

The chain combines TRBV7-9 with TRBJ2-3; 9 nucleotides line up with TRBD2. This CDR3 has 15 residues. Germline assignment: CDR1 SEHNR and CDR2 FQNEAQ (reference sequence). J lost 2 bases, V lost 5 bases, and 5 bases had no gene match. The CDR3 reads CASSARLAATDTQYF. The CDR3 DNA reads TGTGCCAGCAGCGCACGACTAGCGGCCACAGATACGCAGTATTTT.

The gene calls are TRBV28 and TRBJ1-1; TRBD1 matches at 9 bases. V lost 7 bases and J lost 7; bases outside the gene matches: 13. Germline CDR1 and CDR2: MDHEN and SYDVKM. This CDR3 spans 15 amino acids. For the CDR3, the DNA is TGTGCCAGCACTAAAGGCACAGGGGGCTTTAGTGAAGCTTTCTTT. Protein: CASTKGTGGFSEAFF.

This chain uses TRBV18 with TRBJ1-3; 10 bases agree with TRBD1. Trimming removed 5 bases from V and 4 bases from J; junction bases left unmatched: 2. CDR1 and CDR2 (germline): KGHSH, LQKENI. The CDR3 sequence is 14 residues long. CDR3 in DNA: TGTGCCAGCTCATCGGGACAGGGGGGAAACACCATATATTTT. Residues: CASSSGQGGNTIYF.

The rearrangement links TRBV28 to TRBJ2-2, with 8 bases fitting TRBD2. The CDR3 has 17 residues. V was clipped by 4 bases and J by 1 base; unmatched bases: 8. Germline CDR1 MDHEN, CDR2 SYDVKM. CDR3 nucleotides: TGTGCCAGCAGTTACGCCGGGACTAGTCGGAACACCGGGGAGCTGTTTTTT. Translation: CASSYAGTSRNTGELFF.

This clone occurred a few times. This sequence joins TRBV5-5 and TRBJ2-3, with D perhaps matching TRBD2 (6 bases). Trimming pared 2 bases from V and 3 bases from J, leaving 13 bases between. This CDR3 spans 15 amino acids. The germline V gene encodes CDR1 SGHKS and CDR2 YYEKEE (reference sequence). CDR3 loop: CASSLYLALTDTQYF. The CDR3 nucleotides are TGTGCCAGCAGCTTATACCTAGCGTTGACAGATACGCAGTATTTT.

CDR3 sequence: CASSDRDPDSDTQYF. The DNA for the CDR3 is TGTGCCAGCAGTGACCGGGACCCAGACTCAGATACGCAGTATTTT. The chain recombines TRBV28 with TRBJ2-3; D tentatively reads TRBD1 or TRBD2 (5 bases each). The germline V gene encodes CDR1 MDHEN and CDR2 SYDVKM. V was pared by 5 bases and J by 4 bases, with 16 bases between. The CDR3 sequence is 15 residues long.

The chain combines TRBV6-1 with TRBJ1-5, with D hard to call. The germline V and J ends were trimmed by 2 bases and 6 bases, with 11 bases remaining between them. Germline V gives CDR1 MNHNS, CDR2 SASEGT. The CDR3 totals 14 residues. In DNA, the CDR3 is TGTGCCAGCAGTGAATCTGGATTGCGTCAGCCCCAGCATTTT. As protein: CASSESGLRQPQHF.